The rows below give T cell receptor beta chains drawn from one sample of a study of T-cell memory formation after mild COVID-19. MiXCR was run by TCRdb on the 5' RACE reads, yielding one entry per CDR3 protein. The sample lists 300,000 or so distinct CDR3 sequences, less than 20% occurring once. Sequencing used PBMCs or a T cell subset sorted from them (not recorded which). The receptors come from a man aged 18 to 30 who had mild COVID-19 (a few samples of this study predate the infection). Cell type and time point are not known. CDR3s include the opening cysteine and the closing phenylalanine or tryptophan. The order of the fields is clone size, V gene, D gene, J gene, CDR3 DNA, CDR3 protein. A D gene is named only where the DNA matches it firmly. Not all rows give a size; the values are once, few, many and, for expanded clones, a class.

few,TRBV6-5,.,TRBJ1-5,TGTGCCAGCAGTTACTCAAGGGGCGATCAGCCCCAGCATTTT,CASSYSRGDQPQHF
.,TRBV20-1,TRBD1,TRBJ2-1,TGCAGTGCTCATCCCACAGGGGGGCTCAACAATGAGCAGTTCTTC,CSAHPTGGLNNEQFF
.,TRBV18,TRBD1,TRBJ1-6,TGTGCCAGCTCAACAGGGGTAGGTAATTCACCCCTCCACTTT,CASSTGVGNSPLHF
few,TRBV24-1,.,TRBJ2-2,TGTGCCACCAGTGATGGCAGAACCGGGGAGCTGTTTTTT,CATSDGRTGELFF
many,TRBV5-1,.,TRBJ2-7,TGCGCCAGCAGCCCTGGGGGTACGGAATCCTACGAGCAGTACTTC,CASSPGGTESYEQYF
.,TRBV20-1,.,TRBJ1-5,TGCAGTGCTACTGGAGAGGGACCAAATCAGCCCCAGCATTTT,CSATGEGPNQPQHF
.,TRBV7-6,TRBD2,TRBJ2-5,TGTGCCAGCAGCCACCGACTAGCGGGGGGGCGGGGACAAGAGACCCAGTACTTC,CASSHRLAGGRGQETQYF
few,TRBV5-1,.,TRBJ2-1,TGCGCCAGCAGCTTACAGGTGAACTACAATGAGCAGTTCTTC,CASSLQVNYNEQFF
.,TRBV12-3/TRBV12-4,TRBD1,TRBJ1-3,TGTGCCGGAGGACAGGGGACTCCCTCTGGAAACACCATATATTTT,CAGGQGTPSGNTIYF
.,TRBV27,TRBD1,TRBJ2-7,TGTGCCAGCAGTTTAGGTGGGACAGGGACAGGGGAGCAGTACTTC,CASSLGGTGTGEQYF
few,TRBV7-2,TRBD2,TRBJ2-1,TGTGCCAGCAGCGAGGGACTAGCGGTTTACAATGAGCAGTTCTTC,CASSEGLAVYNEQFF
many,TRBV4-1,.,TRBJ1-4,TGCGCCAGCAGCCCTTGGGAGCGGGGTGAAAAACTGTTTTTT,CASSPWERGEKLFF
.,TRBV5-1,TRBD2,TRBJ2-2,TGCGCCAGCAGCTTGGTTAGCGGGTCAGGTGGAGCCGGGGAGCTGTTTTTT,CASSLVSGSGGAGELFF
.,TRBV12-3/TRBV12-4,.,TRBJ1-5,TGTGCCAGCACCACCGACAGCTATAGCAATCAGCCCCAGCATTTT,CASTTDSYSNQPQHF
.,TRBV7-2,.,TRBJ2-2,TGTGCCAGCAGCTTAGCGCAAGGAACCGGGGAGCTGTTTTTT,CASSLAQGTGELFF
.,TRBV7-2,.,TRBJ1-3,TGTGCCAGCAGCTTACAGGGGAATGGAAACACCATATATTTT,CASSLQGNGNTIYF
few,TRBV18,.,TRBJ1-2,TGTGCCAGCTCACCACGTTCGGGGGATGGCTACACCTTC,CASSPRSGDGYTF
few,TRBV6-2/TRBV6-3,TRBD1,TRBJ2-7,TGTGCCAGCAGTCAAAGGGACAGCGCCTACGAGCAGTACTTC,CASSQRDSAYEQYF
few,TRBV12-3/TRBV12-4,.,TRBJ2-3,TGTGCCAGCAAGAAGGGAAGGTTAGATACGCAGTATTTT,CASKKGRLDTQYF
.,TRBV7-9,.,TRBJ2-3,TGTGCCAGCAGCTTATTACAGAGTGGATGGGTGGATACGCAGTATTTT,CASSLLQSGWVDTQYF
.,TRBV6-2/TRBV6-3,TRBD1,TRBJ1-5,TGTGCCACCGGACAGGGACGAAATCAGCCCCAGCATTTT,CATGQGRNQPQHF
few,TRBV5-1,TRBD1,TRBJ1-5,TGCGCCAGCAGCTGGACAGGGGCTCCCAATCAGCCCCAGCATTTT,CASSWTGAPNQPQHF
.,TRBV5-6,TRBD1,TRBJ2-4,TGTGCCAGCAGCTTGACAGGGGCCTCACTAGCCAAAAACATTCAGTACTTC,CASSLTGASLAKNIQYF
.,TRBV5-5,.,TRBJ2-7,TGTGCCAGCAGCTTGGGGTGGTCAGTCGACGAGCAGTACTTC,CASSLGWSVDEQYF
.,TRBV7-3,TRBD1,TRBJ2-5,TGTGCCAGCAGCTCAGGGCGAGGGACAGAAGAGACCCAGTACTTC,CASSSGRGTEETQYF
many,TRBV12-3/TRBV12-4,TRBD1,TRBJ1-1,TGTGCCAGCAGTCAGGGGGCGCGAAACACTGAAGCTTTCTTT,CASSQGARNTEAFF
few,TRBV12-3/TRBV12-4,.,TRBJ2-1,TGTGCCAGCAGTTTCGTGGACCCCGACAATGAGCAGTTCTTC,CASSFVDPDNEQFF
.,TRBV3-1,.,TRBJ1-2,TGTGCCAGCAGCCAAGAGCTAGGGGGCTACACCTTC,CASSQELGGYTF
.,TRBV5-1,.,TRBJ2-7,TGCGCCAGCAGCTTGGGTGGAGAAACCTACGAGCAGTACTTC,CASSLGGETYEQYF
.,TRBV6-2/TRBV6-3,.,TRBJ2-2,TGTGCCAGCAGGAAGGGGGGCACGAACACCGGGGAGCTGTTTTTT,CASRKGGTNTGELFF
.,TRBV5-5,TRBD2,TRBJ2-3,TGTGCCAGCAGCCCCTGGCGGGGGGGCTTGCAGTATTTT,CASSPWRGGLQYF
few,TRBV20-1,.,TRBJ2-3,TGCAGTGCTAGAGAGGGCAGGGGCACAGATACGCAGTATTTT,CSAREGRGTDTQYF
many,TRBV7-2,TRBD2,TRBJ2-1,TGTGCCAGCAGCCCGACTAGCGGGGGGCCCAAGCAGTTCTTC,CASSPTSGGPKQFF
.,TRBV4-1,.,TRBJ2-4,TGCGCCAGCAGTCTATCGGGGGCCGTAGCCAAAAACATTCAGTACTTC,CASSLSGAVAKNIQYF
.,TRBV2,.,TRBJ2-1,TGTGCCAGCACGCGAAGAGGGCAGGATGAGCAGTTCTTC,CASTRRGQDEQFF
.,TRBV10-3,TRBD1,TRBJ1-2,TGTGCCATCAGTGGGACAGGGGATGGCTACACCTTC,CAISGTGDGYTF
.,TRBV7-9,TRBD1,TRBJ1-1,TGTGCCAGCAGCTCGGACAGGAGCACTGAAGCTTTCTTT,CASSSDRSTEAFF
many,TRBV2,TRBD2,TRBJ2-2,TGTGCCAGCGGGGGGGAGAACACCGGGGAGCTGTTTTTT,CASGGENTGELFF
few,TRBV4-3,.,TRBJ2-4,TGCGCCAGCAGCCAAGATCTTGGGGGAGGCATTCAGTACTTC,CASSQDLGGGIQYF
few,TRBV6-6,.,TRBJ2-7,TGTGCCAGCAGTTCTGGACGGAAACAAAGCTCCTACGAGCAGTACTTC,CASSSGRKQSSYEQYF
few,TRBV7-9,TRBD2,TRBJ2-2,TGTGCCAGCAGCTTAAGTGCTAGCGGGGGCACCGGGGAGCTGTTTTTT,CASSLSASGGTGELFF
many,TRBV3-1,.,TRBJ2-5,TGTGCCAGCAGCCGGTCCGACCAAGAGACCCAGTACTTC,CASSRSDQETQYF
.,TRBV28,TRBD2,TRBJ2-1,TGTGCCAGCAGAGCGGGGGGAAGTGGTGAGCAGTTCTTC,CASRAGGSGEQFF
few,TRBV7-9,.,TRBJ2-3,TGTGCCTGGGAACAGCCACAAACTAGCACAGATACGCAGTATTTT,CAWEQPQTSTDTQYF
few,TRBV5-4,TRBD1,TRBJ2-5,TGTGCCAGCCATGGCAAGGGGGCAGAGACCCAGTACTTC,CASHGKGAETQYF
.,TRBV2,.,TRBJ2-5,TGTGCCAGCAGTGAAGCGGTAGGGACCCAGTACTTC,CASSEAVGTQYF
few,TRBV18,TRBD2,TRBJ2-1,TGTGCCAGCTCAGCCCAAGCGGGGGCCCGTAATGAGCAGTTCTTC,CASSAQAGARNEQFF
few,TRBV18,.,TRBJ2-6,TGTGCCAGCTCACCACGGAGTAACTCTGGGGCCAACGTCCTGACTTTC,CASSPRSNSGANVLTF
.,TRBV5-1,.,TRBJ2-5,TGCGCCAGCAGCCTTCGACCACTGCAAGAGACCCAGTACTTC,CASSLRPLQETQYF